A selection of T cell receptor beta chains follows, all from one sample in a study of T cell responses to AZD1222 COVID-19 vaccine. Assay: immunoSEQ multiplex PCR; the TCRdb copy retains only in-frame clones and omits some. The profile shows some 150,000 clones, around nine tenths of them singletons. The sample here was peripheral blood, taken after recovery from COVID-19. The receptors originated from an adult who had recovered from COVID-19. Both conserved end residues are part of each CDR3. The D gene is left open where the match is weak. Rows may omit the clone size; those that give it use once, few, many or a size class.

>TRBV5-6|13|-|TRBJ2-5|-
TGTGCCAGCAGCTTGGCAGGGGCGCAGACCCAGTACTTC
CASSLAGAQTQYF
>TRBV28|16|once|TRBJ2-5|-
TGTGCCAGCAGGGCCTGGGCAGGGGCAGACCAAGAGACCCAGTACTTC
CASRAWAGADQETQYF
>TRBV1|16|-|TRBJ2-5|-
TGCACCAGCAGCCCGTCTAGCGGGGGGGCCGAAGAGACCCAGTACTTC
CTSSPSSGGAEETQYF
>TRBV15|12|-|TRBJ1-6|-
TGTGCCACCAGCAGAGTGGCAACACCCCTCCACTTT
CATSRVATPLHF
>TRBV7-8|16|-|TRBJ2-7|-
TGTGCCAGCAGCTTAGAAGTTTTGGGGGACTCCTACGAGCAGTACTTC
CASSLEVLGDSYEQYF
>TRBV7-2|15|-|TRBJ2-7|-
TGTGCCAGCAGCCCGAGGGGGACACACTCCTACGAGCAGTACTTC
CASSPRGTHSYEQYF
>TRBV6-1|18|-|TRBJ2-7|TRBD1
TGTGCCAGCAGTGAAGCGGCGGGACAGGGGGCGGCGTCCTACGAGCAGTACTTC
CASSEAAGQGAASYEQYF
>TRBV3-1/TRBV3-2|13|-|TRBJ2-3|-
TGTGCCAGCAGCTCTACCCGAGGAGATACGCAGTATTTT
CASSSTRGDTQYF
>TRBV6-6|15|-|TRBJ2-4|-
TGTGCCAGCAGCCTCGACAGTAGGGCCAAAAACATTCAGTACTTC
CASSLDSRAKNIQYF
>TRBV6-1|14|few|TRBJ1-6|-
TGTGCCAGCAGTGAATACACGGGTAATTCACCCCTCCACTTT
CASSEYTGNSPLHF
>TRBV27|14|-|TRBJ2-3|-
TGTGCCAGCAGTTTGGCCCGGGTCGCAGATACGCAGTATTTT
CASSLARVADTQYF
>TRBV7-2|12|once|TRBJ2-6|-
TGTGCCAGCAGCTACTACCCAAGGGTCCTGACTTTC
CASSYYPRVLTF
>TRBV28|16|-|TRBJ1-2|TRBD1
TGTGCCAGCAGTTTATCGGACAGGGGGCCTAACTATGGCTACACCTTC
CASSLSDRGPNYGYTF
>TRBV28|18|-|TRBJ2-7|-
TGTGCCAGCAGTTCCTTCGCGGAGGCTACCCAGGCAGGCTACGAGCAGTACTTC
CASSSFAEATQAGYEQYF
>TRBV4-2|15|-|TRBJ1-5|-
TGTGCCAGCAGCCAAGAAGGGGACCTGTATCAGCCCCAGCATTTT
CASSQEGDLYQPQHF
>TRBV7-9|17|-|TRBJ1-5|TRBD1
TGTGCCAGCAGCCTAGGGTCGGGACAGGGGGCGGGACAGCCCCAGCATTTT
CASSLGSGQGAGQPQHF
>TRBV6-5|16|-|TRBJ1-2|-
TGTGCCAGCAGTTACTCGAGTATTGAAAGGCCCTATGGCTACACCTTC
CASSYSSIERPYGYTF
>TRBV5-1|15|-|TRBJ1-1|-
TGCGCCAGCAGCTTCGGGCCCGGGGCTCCCACTGAAGCTTTCTTT
CASSFGPGAPTEAFF
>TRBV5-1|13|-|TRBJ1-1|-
TGCGCCAGCCGGTGGGGGGAGGGCACTGAAGCTTTCTTT
CASRWGEGTEAFF
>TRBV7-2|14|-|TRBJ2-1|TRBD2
TGTGCCAGCAGTCAACCCGGGGGGTTCAATGAGCAGTTCTTC
CASSQPGGFNEQFF
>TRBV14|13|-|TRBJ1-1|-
TGTGCCAGCAGCGTAGACTTGAGCACTGAAGCTTTCTTT
CASSVDLSTEAFF
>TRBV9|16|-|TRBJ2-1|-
TGTGCCAGCAGCGCACTGGCTTTGACAGGATACAATGAGCAGTTCTTC
CASSALALTGYNEQFF
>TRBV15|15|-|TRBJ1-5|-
TGTGCCACCAGCAGCGGGACTACGAACGTGCAGCCCCAGCATTTT
CATSSGTTNVQPQHF
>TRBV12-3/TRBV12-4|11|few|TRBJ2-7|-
TGTGCCAGCAGCTCCACCAACGAGCAGTACTTC
CASSSTNEQYF